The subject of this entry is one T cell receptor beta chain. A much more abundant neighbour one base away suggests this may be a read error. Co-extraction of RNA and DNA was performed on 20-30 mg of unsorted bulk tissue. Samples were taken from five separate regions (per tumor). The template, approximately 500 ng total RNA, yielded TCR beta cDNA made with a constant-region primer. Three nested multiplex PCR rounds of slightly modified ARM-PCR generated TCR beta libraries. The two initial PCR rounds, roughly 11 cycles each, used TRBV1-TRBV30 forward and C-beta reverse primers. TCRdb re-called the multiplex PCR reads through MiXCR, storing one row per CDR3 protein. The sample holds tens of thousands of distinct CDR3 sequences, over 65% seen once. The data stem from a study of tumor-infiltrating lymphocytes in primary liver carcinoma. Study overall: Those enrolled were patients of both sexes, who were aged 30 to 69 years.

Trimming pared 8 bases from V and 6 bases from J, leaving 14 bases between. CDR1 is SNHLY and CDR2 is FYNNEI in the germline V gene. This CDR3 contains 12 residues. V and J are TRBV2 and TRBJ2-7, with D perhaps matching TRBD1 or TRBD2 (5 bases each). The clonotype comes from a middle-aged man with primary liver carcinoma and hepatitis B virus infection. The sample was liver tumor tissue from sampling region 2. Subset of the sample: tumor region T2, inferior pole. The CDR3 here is CASCVRGGEQYF. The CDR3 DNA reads TGTGCCAGCTGTGTCCGGGGCGGCGAGCAGTACTTC.